The 11 T cell receptor beta chains reported below all come from one sample, sequenced in a study of blood T cell repertoires in COVID-19. Only in-frame clones appear in the TCRdb table, and some are missing; sequencing was by immunoSEQ multiplex PCR. The sample lists hundreds of thousands of clones, roughly 87% occurring once. The specimen sequenced was peripheral blood. Every receptor here comes from a young man with active or convalescent COVID-19.

V usage is TRBV6-2 or TRBV6-3 and J usage is TRBJ2-1; perhaps TRBD1 as D (6 bases). Per germline, CDR1 MNHEY and CDR2 SVGEGT. CDR3 length: 15 residues. Trimming left V 2 bases short and J 0 bases short, with 8 bases between. The CDR3 nucleotides are TGTGCCAGCAGTTACAGGGGGAGCTCCTACAATGAGCAGTTCTTC. Translation gives CASSYRGSSYNEQFF.

The J gene is TRBJ2-7, the V gene TRBV2; the match to TRBD1 covers 8 bases. The length of the CDR3 is 14 residues. Trimming removed 7 bases from V and 5 bases from J; junction bases left unmatched: 10. Per germline, CDR1 SNHLY and CDR2 FYNNEI. This chain's CDR3 is CASKSSRGRHEQYF. As DNA, the CDR3 is TGTGCCAGCAAATCATCCAGGGGGCGCCACGAGCAGTACTTC.

The J gene is TRBJ1-1, the V gene TRBV6-5; D might be TRBD1 (5 bases). CDR1 and CDR2 (germline): MNHEY, SVGAGI. Trimming took 5 bases from V and 3 from J, leaving 10 bases between them. The CDR3 runs 13 residues. CDR3 DNA sequence: TGTGCCAGCAGTCACAGGAGGGACACTGAAGCTTTCTTT. Translating it yields CASSHRRDTEAFF.

This clone was seen a single time. The chain has TRBV6-6 and TRBJ1-2, with 12 bases identical to TRBD1. Germline V gene data show CDR1 as MNHNY and CDR2 as SVGAGI (reference sequence). Trimming took 5 bases from V and 6 from J; bases not matched to a gene: 4. There are 14 residues in the CDR3. The CDR3 DNA reads TGTGCCAGCAGTCCACGGGACAGGGGGCATGGCTACACCTTC. It encodes CASSPRDRGHGYTF.

The V and J genes are TRBV7-7 and TRBJ2-5; tentatively, D is TRBD1 (5 bases). The CDR3 covers 15 residues. Germline CDR1 reads SSHAT; CDR2 reads FNYEAQ (reference sequence). V lost 5 bases to trimming and J lost 5 bases, with 18 bases between them. CDR3 bases: TGTGCCAGCAGCCCGACGACGACAGAGTCGGAGACCCAGTACTTC. Its protein is CASSPTTTESETQYF.

The V and J genes are TRBV9 and TRBJ2-6; D might be TRBD2 (5 bases). Germline values: CDR1 SGDLS, CDR2 YYNGEE. The length of the CDR3 is 16 residues. Trimming took 1 base from V and 3 from J, leaving 11 bases between them. The CDR3, as DNA: TGTGCCAGCAGCGTACCCCTAGGAGGTGGGGCCAACGTCCTGACTTTC. Protein sequence: CASSVPLGGGANVLTF.

The chain joins TRBV6-2 or TRBV6-3 to TRBJ2-1; unclear D gene. The CDR3 length is 14 residues. CDR1 and CDR2 from the germline V gene are MNHEY and SVGEGT. V lost 2 bases and J 6 bases, leaving 11 bases between the germline ends. The CDR3 region is CASSYNGASNEQFF. The CDR3 nucleotides read TGTGCCAGCAGTTACAATGGAGCCTCCAATGAGCAGTTCTTC.

The chain is built from TRBV4-3 and TRBJ1-5; 7 positions agree with TRBD1. Germline CDR1 reads LGHNA; CDR2 reads YSLEER. V gave up 0 bases and J gave up 7 bases; unmatched junction bases: 6. The CDR3 sequence is 15 residues long. DNA of the CDR3: TGCGCCAGCAGCCAAGAACAGGGGCCCTCACAGCCCCAGCATTTT. Translating gives CASSQEQGPSQPQHF.

The chain uses TRBV28 and TRBJ2-2; D gene ambiguous. The germline CDR1 and CDR2 sequences are MDHEN and SYDVKM. The CDR3 has 14 residues. Trimming left V 3 bases short and J 6 bases short, with 11 bases between. The CDR3 DNA reads TGTGCCAGCAGTTTTAATGTCCGTTCCGGGGAGCTGTTTTTT. This sequence encodes CASSFNVRSGELFF.

This clone came up once. The chain couples TRBV5-5 to TRBJ2-7, with 9 bases aligning to TRBD2. Germline loops: CDR1 SGHKS, CDR2 YYEKEE (reference sequence). Germline trimming cut 6 bases from V and 1 base from J; bases unmatched to any gene: 11. The CDR3 is 16 amino acids. Here the CDR3 reads CASITHGLAGSYEQYF. The CDR3 DNA reads as TGTGCCAGCATCACCCACGGGCTAGCGGGATCCTACGAGCAGTACTTC. The full variable domain, rest sourced from reference TRBV5-5 and TRBJ2-7, is DAGVTQSPTHLIKTRGQQVTLRCSPISGHKSVSWYQQVLGQGPQFIFQYYEKEERGRGNFPDRFSARQFPNYSSELNVNALLLGDSALYLCASITHGLAGSYEQYFGPGTRLTVT.

The rearrangement links TRBV27 to TRBJ2-1; TRBD2 aligns across 9 bases. The CDR3 has 15 amino acids. With V trimmed by 3 bases and J by 9 bases, 9 bases remained unmatched. Germline loops: CDR1 MNHEY, CDR2 SMNVEV (reference sequence). The chain's CDR3 is CASSFVAGVRAEQFF. DNA of the CDR3: TGTGCCAGCAGTTTCGTAGCGGGAGTTAGAGCTGAGCAGTTCTTC.